The clone carrying this TCR beta chain was detected many times. As yet, its antigen is unknown. TCRdb ran MiXCR on the 5' RACE reads and lists one entry per CDR3 protein. Of some 690,000 distinct CDR3 sequences in the sample, around 20% were seen once. This entry comes from a study of identical twins. The J segment lost 4 bases and the V segment lost 8 bases, leaving 6 bases of the junction unmatched. The CDR3 loop spans 12 amino acids. Germline CDR1 SQVTM, CDR2 ANQGSEA. Findings and caveats of the study: Among monozygotic twins, out-of-frame TCR alpha sharing exceeded what models predicted.

The same data also went into a second study, on T cells expressing NK-cell markers. As that study records: All TCR beta repertoires analysed originated from sorted CD3+CD56+NKG2C+, CD3+CD56+NKG2C- and CD3+CD56-NKG2C+ T cells.

The specimen was PBMCs. The J gene is TRBJ2-3, the V gene TRBV29-1; 7 nucleotides agree with TRBD1. The sequence came from a woman younger than 35 in good health. The CDR3 region has the DNA TGCAGCACACGACAGGGTGCAGATACGCAGTATTTT. The encoded protein is CSTRQGADTQYF.